This is a list of T cell receptor beta chains from one sample in a study of T cell changes during pregnancy in multiple sclerosis. Measured with immunoSEQ multiplex PCR; TCRdb has only the in-frame clones, and not every one. The sample lists approximately 80,000 clones, over 85% occurring once. Sequenced material: peripheral blood, taken in the second trimester of pregnancy. The receptors derive from a female donor in good health, enrolled as a control in a pregnancy study. Both conserved end residues are trimmed from each CDR3. D genes are given only for firm matches.

TRBJ1-4,.,TRBV5-6,ASSLAGLEGF
TRBJ1-6,.,TRBV9,ASSEQGWNSPLH
TRBJ1-1,.,TRBV6-1,ASSEEGGLNTEAF
TRBJ1-1,.,TRBV5-6,ASSRGSAFEAF
TRBJ2-3,TRBD1,TRBV7-2,ASSWGGQGAADTQY
TRBJ1-5,TRBD1,TRBV7-2,ASSLGGTGISNQPQH
TRBJ2-1,.,TRBV4-3,ASSQASQVQHSYNEQF
TRBJ1-5,.,TRBV25-1,ASSEQGFNQPQH
TRBJ2-5,.,TRBV29-1,SVGQGVGETQY
TRBJ1-2,.,TRBV19,ASSIAPGVYGYT
TRBJ2-3,.,TRBV30,AWSVQGITDTQY
TRBJ2-7,TRBD1,TRBV6-1,ASSTTGTVSYEQY
TRBJ2-2,.,TRBV5-1,ASSPIGVANTGELF
TRBJ2-1,.,TRBV29-1,SGQYNEQF
TRBJ1-1,.,TRBV7-3,ASSLTGANTEAF
TRBJ2-2,.,TRBV7-8,ASSPLLADTGELF
TRBJ1-5,TRBD1,TRBV4-1,ASSLFPGTGNQPQH
TRBJ1-4,.,TRBV7-9,ASSRGAGSEKLF
TRBJ2-7,TRBD2,TRBV5-1,ASSLSLAGGTYEQY
TRBJ1-3,.,TRBV7-2,ASSPLHSGNTIY
TRBJ2-5,TRBD1,TRBV5-1,ASSLQGGRETQY
TRBJ2-1,.,TRBV6-6,ASSYPSRAYNEQF